The clone carrying this TCR beta chain was picked up a small number of times. The junction does not match germline at one end; this may be a read error. The data were obtained in a study of T cells after yellow fever vaccination. TCRdb reprocessed the 5' RACE reads with MiXCR, giving one entry per CDR3 protein. This table has about 120,000 distinct CDR3 sequences, 7% to 8.5% appearing once. This CDR3 contains 16 residues. Germline V gene sequence: CDR1 SSHAT, CDR2 FNYEAQ (reference sequence). Sequencing used CD8+ T cells sorted from PBMCs, obtained 45 days after the yellow fever booster vaccination. This rearrangement joins TRBV7-7 to TRBJ2-5; D not certain. This TCR derives from a man aged 25 to 40 who received the YFV17D yellow fever vaccine. The CDR3 reads CASSPSESVVGETQYF. The CDR3 DNA follows: TGTGCTAGCAGCCCCTCGGAGTCAGTCGTGGGAGAGACCCAGTACTTC.